This is a list of T cell receptor beta chains from one sample in a study of blood T cell repertoires in COVID-19. The table came from immunoSEQ multiplex PCR; TCRdb's copy has only in-frame clones and leaves some out. The sample contains 87,000 or so clones, around nine tenths of which appear only once. The material sequenced was peripheral blood. These receptors all stem from a woman older than 75 with acute or convalescent COVID-19. CDR3s include the opening cysteine and the closing phenylalanine or tryptophan. D genes are given only for firm matches. Clone size is not always given. Where it is, it says once, few, many or a class for expanded clones.

D | size | J | V | DNA | CDR3
TRBD2 | - | TRBJ2-1 | TRBV15 | TGTGCCACCAGCGCCCGGGAGGGTCTTTACAATGAGCAGTTCTTC | CATSAREGLYNEQFF
- | - | TRBJ2-5 | TRBV14 | TGTGCCAGCAGCCAAAACCCCGGGACTTTCAACCGGCGGGGAGAGACCCAGTACTTC | CASSQNPGTFNRRGETQYF
- | - | TRBJ2-3 | TRBV24-1 | TGTGCCACCAGTGCCACGGGGGGCATTGGAGATACGCAGTATTTT | CATSATGGIGDTQYF
TRBD1 | - | TRBJ1-5 | TRBV6-5 | TGTGCCAGCCATCCCCCCGGGACAGGGAATCAGCCCCAGCATTTT | CASHPPGTGNQPQHF
- | once | TRBJ2-1 | TRBV7-3 | TGTGCCAGCAGCCCTACGATTCAGGGTTCTGAGCAGTTCTTC | CASSPTIQGSEQFF
- | - | TRBJ1-5 | TRBV30 | TGTGCCTGGTCCAAGGGGGGGGCCAATCAGCCCCAGCATTTT | CAWSKGGANQPQHF
- | few | TRBJ1-1 | TRBV19 | TGTGCCAGTAGTCCCATACACGTTTTGAACACTGAAGCTTTCTTT | CASSPIHVLNTEAFF
- | - | TRBJ1-1 | TRBV6-4 | TGTGCCAGCAAAATATCAGAGAACACTGAAGCTTTCTTT | CASKISENTEAFF
- | - | TRBJ1-1 | TRBV5-4 | TGTGCCAGCAGCTTGGATTCAGGGCAACCCTTGTTT | CASSLDSGQPLF
- | - | TRBJ1-1 | TRBV21-1 | TGTGCCAGCAGCGCAGAGCAGGGGTGGACTGAAGCTTTCTTT | CASSAEQGWTEAFF
- | - | TRBJ2-2 | TRBV4-3 | TGCGCCAGCAGCCAAGACAGGGACACCGGGGAGCTGTTTTTT | CASSQDRDTGELFF
TRBD2 | - | TRBJ2-1 | TRBV20-1 | TGCAGTGCTAGTCTAGCGGGAGTTGAGCAGTTCTTC | CSASLAGVEQFF
- | - | TRBJ2-3 | TRBV10-3 | TGTGCCACTGGATGGGGGGGCCCCACAGATACGCAGTATTTT | CATGWGGPTDTQYF
- | once | TRBJ1-3 | TRBV20-1 | TGCAGTGCTAGTCGGCGGGACTCTGGAAACACCATATATTTT | CSASRRDSGNTIYF
TRBD1 | - | TRBJ1-6 | TRBV12-5 | TGTGCTAGTGGTTTGGGACTCCGGGACAGCAATTCACCCCTCCACTTT | CASGLGLRDSNSPLHF
TRBD2 | - | TRBJ2-2 | TRBV9 | TGTGCCAGCAGCGTAGAGGGACTAGCGGGGGTTTACACCGGGGAGCTGTTTTTT | CASSVEGLAGVYTGELFF
- | few | TRBJ1-1 | TRBV15 | TGTGCCACCAGCAGAGTCCGGGGTGAAGGTTCTGAAGCTTTCTTT | CATSRVRGEGSEAFF